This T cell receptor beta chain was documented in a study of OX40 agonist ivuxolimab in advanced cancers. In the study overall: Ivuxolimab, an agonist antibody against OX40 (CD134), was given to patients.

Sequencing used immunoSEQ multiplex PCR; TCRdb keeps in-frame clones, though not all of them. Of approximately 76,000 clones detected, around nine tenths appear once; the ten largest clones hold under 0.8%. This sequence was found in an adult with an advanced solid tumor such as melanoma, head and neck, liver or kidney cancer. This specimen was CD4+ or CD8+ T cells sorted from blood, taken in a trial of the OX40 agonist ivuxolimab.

The CDR3 spells CASSDTSSGSQDTQYF. In nucleotides, the CDR3 is TGTGCCAGCAGTGATACGTCGAGCGGGAGTCAAGATACGCAGTATTTT. This chain uses TRBV2 with TRBJ2-3; 8 bases match TRBD2. The germline gives CDR1 SNHLY, CDR2 FYNNEI. Germline trimming cut 3 bases from V and 5 bases from J; bases unmatched to any gene: 10. The CDR3 length is 16 residues. Full variable domain (remainder filled in from reference TRBV2 and TRBJ2-3): EPEVTQTPSHQVTQMGQEVILRCVPISNHLYFYWYRQILGQKVEFLVSFYNNEISEKSEIFDDQFSVERPDGSNFTLKIRSTKLEDSAMYFCASSDTSSGSQDTQYFGPGTRLTVL.